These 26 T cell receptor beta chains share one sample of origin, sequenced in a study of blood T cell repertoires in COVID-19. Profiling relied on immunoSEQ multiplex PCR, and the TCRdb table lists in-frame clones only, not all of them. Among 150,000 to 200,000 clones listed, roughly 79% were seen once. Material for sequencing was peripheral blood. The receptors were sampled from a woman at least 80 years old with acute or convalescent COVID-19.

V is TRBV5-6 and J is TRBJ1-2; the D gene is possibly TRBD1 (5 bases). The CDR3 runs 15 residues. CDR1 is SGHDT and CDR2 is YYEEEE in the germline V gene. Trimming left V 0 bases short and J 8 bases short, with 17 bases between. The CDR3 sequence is CASSLAQRQLRGYTF. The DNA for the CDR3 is TGTGCCAGCAGCTTGGCACAGAGACAGCTGAGGGGCTACACCTTC.

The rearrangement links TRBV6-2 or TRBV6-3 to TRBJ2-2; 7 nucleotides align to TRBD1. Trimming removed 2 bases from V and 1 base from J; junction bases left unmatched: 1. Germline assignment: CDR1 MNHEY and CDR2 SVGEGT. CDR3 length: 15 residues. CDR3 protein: CASSYRDRNTGELFF. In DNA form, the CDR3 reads TGTGCCAGCAGTTACCGGGACAGGAACACCGGGGAGCTGTTTTTT.

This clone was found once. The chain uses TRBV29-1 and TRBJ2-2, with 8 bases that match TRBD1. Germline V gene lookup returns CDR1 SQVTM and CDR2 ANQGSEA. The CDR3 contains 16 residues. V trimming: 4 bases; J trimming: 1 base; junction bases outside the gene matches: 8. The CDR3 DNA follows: TGCAGCGTTGTGGACAGGGAGGATGGGAACACCGGGGAGCTGTTTTTT. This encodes CSVVDREDGNTGELFF.

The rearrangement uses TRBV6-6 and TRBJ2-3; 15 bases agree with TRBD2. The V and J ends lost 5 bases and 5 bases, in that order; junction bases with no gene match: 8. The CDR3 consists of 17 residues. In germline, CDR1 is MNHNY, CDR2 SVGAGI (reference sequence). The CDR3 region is CASSPGLAGGGGDTQYF. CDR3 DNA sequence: TGTGCCAGCAGTCCCGGACTAGCGGGAGGGGGCGGAGATACGCAGTATTTT.

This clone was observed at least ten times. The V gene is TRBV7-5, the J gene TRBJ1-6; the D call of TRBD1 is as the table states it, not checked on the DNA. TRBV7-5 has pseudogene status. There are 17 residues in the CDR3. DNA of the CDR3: TGTGTCAGAAGCTTAGCCCCTCGACAGGGTGTTAATTCACCCCTCCACTTT. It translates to CVRSLAPRQGVNSPLHF.

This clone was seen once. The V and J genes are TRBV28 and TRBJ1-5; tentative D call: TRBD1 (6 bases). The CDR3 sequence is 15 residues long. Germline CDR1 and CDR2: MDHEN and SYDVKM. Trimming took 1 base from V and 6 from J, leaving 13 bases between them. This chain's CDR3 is CASSLFRGISQPQHF. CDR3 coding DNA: TGTGCCAGCAGTTTATTCAGGGGAATCAGTCAGCCCCAGCATTTT. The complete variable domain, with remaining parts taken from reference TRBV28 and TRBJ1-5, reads DVKVTQSSRYLVKRTGEKVFLECVQDMDHENMFWYRQDPGLGLRLIYFSYDVKMKEKGDIPEGYSVSREKKERFSLILESASTNQTSMYLCASSLFRGISQPQHFGDGTRLSIL.

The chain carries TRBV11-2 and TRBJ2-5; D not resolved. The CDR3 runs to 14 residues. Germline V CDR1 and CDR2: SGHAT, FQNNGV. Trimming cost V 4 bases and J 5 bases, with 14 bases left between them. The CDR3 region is CASSSVGNGETQYF. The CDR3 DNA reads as TGTGCCAGCAGCTCAGTCGGAAACGGGGAGACCCAGTACTTC.

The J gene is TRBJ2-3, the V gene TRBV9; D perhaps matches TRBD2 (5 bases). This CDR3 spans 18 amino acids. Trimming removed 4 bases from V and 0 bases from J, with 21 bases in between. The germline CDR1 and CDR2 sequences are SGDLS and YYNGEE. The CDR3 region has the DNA TGTGCCAGCAGCCCCCAGCGAGGAGGACGGCTGAGCACAGATACGCAGTATTTT. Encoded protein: CASSPQRGGRLSTDTQYF. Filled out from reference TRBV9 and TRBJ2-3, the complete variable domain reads DSGVTQTPKHLITATGQRVTLRCSPRSGDLSVYWYQQSLDQGLQFLIQYYNGEERAKGNILERFSAQQFPDLHSELNLSSLELGDSALYFCASSPQRGGRLSTDTQYFGPGTRLTVL.

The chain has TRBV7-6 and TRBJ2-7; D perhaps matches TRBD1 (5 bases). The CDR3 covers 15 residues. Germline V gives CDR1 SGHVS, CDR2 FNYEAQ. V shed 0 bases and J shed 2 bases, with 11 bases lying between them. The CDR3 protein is CASSLAPGSTYEQYF. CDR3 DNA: TGTGCCAGCAGCTTAGCGCCAGGGTCCACCTACGAGCAGTACTTC. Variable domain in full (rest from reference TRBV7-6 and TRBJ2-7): GAGVSQSPRYKVTKRGQDVALRCDPISGHVSLYWYRQALGQGPEFLTYFNYEAQQDKSGLPNDRFSAERPEGSISTLTIQRTEQRDSAMYRCASSLAPGSTYEQYFGPGTRLTVT.

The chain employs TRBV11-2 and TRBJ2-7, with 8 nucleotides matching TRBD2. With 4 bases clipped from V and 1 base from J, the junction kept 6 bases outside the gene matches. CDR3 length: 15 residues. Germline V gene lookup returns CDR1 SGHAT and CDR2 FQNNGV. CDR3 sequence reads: CASSSRVAGSYEQYF. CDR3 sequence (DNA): TGTGCCAGCAGCTCCCGGGTAGCGGGATCCTACGAGCAGTACTTC.

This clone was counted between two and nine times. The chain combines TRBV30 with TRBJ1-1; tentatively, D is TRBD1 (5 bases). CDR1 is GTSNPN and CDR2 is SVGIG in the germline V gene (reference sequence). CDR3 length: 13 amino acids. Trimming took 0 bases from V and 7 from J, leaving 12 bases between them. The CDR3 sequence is CAWSVLAGNEAFF. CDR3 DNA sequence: TGTGCCTGGAGTGTACTAGCAGGGAATGAAGCTTTCTTT.

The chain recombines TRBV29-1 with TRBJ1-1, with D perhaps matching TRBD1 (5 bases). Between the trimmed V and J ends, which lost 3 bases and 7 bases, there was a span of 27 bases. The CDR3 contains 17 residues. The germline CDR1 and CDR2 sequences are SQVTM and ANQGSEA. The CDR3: CSVDAGPLLTGGYEAFF. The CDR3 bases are TGCAGCGTTGATGCAGGGCCTTTATTAACCGGGGGGTATGAAGCTTTCTTT. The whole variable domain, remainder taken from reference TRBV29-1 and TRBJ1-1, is SAVISQKPSRDICQRGTSLTIQCQVDSQVTMMFWYRQQPGQSLTLIATANQGSEATYESGFVIDKFPISRPNLTFSTLTVSNMSPEDSSIYLCSVDAGPLLTGGYEAFFGQGTRLTVV.

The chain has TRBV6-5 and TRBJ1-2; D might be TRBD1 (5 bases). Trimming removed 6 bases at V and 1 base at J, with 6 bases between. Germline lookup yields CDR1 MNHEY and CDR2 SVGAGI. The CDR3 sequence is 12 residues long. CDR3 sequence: CASRGGNYGYTF. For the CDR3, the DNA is TGTGCCAGCAGGGGGGGTAACTATGGCTACACCTTC.

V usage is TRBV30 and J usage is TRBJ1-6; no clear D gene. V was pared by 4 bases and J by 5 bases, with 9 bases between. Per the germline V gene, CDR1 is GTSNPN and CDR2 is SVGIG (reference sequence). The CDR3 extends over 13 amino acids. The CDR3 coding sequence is TGTGCCTGGAACGCAGGCGATAATTCACCCCTCCACTTT. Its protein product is CAWNAGDNSPLHF. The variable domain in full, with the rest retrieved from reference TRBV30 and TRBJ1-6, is SQTIHQWPATLVQPVGSPLSLECTVEGTSNPNLYWYRQAAGRGLQLLFYSVGIGQISSEVPQNLSASRPQDRQFILSSKKLLLSDSGFYLCAWNAGDNSPLHFGNGTRLTVT.

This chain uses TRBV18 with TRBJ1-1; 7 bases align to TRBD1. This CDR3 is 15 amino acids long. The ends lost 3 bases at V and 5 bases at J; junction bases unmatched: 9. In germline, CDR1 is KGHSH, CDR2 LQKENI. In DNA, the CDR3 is TGTGCCAGCTCACCGACAGGGAATACACGGACTGAAGCTTTCTTT. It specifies CASSPTGNTRTEAFF. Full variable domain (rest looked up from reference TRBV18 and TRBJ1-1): NAGVMQNPRHLVRRRGQEARLRCSPMKGHSHVYWYRQLPEEGLKFMVYLQKENIIDESGMPKERFSAEFPKEGPSILRIQQVVRGDSAAYFCASSPTGNTRTEAFFGQGTRLTVV.

The CDR3 region is CAWRHSTELAGNTIYF. The CDR3 DNA is TGTGCCTGGAGGCATAGTACAGAGCTCGCTGGAAACACCATATATTTT. The rearrangement uses TRBV30 and TRBJ1-3; the D is unclear. The V gene lost 3 bases and the J gene lost 2 bases, with 17 bases spanning the gap. Germline values: CDR1 GTSNPN, CDR2 SVGIG (reference sequence). This CDR3 spans 16 amino acids.

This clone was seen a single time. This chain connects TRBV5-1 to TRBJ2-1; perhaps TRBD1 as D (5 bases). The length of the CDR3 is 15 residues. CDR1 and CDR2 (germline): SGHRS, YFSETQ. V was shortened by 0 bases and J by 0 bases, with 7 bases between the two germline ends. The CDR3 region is CASSLEGNSYNEQFF. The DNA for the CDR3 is TGCGCCAGCAGCTTGGAGGGGAACTCCTACAATGAGCAGTTCTTC.

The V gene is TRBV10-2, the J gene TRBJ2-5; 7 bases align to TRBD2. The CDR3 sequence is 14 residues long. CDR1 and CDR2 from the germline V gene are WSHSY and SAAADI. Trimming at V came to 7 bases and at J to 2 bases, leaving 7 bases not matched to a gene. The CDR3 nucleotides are TGCGCCAGCAAGGCCTGGGGAGGGCAAGAGACCCAGTACTTC. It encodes CASKAWGGQETQYF.

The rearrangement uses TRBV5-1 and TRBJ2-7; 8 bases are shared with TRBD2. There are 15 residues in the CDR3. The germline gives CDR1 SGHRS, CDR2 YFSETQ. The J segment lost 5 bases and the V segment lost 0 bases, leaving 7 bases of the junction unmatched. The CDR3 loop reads CASSLAQERENEQYF. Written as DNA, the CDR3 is TGCGCCAGCAGCTTGGCCCAGGAGCGGGAGAACGAGCAGTACTTC.

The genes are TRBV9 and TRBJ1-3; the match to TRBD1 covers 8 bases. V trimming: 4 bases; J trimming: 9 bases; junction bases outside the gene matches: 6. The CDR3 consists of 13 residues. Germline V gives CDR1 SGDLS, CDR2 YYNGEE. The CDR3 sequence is CASSMGQVGTIYF. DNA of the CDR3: TGTGCCAGCAGCATGGGACAGGTGGGCACCATATATTTT. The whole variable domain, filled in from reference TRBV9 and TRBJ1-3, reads DSGVTQTPKHLITATGQRVTLRCSPRSGDLSVYWYQQSLDQGLQFLIQYYNGEERAKGNILERFSAQQFPDLHSELNLSSLELGDSALYFCASSMGQVGTIYFGEGSWLTVV.

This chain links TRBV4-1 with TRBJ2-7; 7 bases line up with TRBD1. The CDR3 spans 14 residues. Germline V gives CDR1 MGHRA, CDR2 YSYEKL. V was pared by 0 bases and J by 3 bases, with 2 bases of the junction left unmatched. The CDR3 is CASSQDRGFYEQYF. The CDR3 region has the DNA TGCGCCAGCAGCCAAGACAGGGGGTTCTACGAGCAGTACTTC.

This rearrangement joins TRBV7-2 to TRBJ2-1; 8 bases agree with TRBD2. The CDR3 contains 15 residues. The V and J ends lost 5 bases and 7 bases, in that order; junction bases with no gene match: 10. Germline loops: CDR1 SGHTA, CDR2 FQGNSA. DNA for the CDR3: TGTGCCAGCAGCGACTATAGACCGGGGGGGAATGAGCAGTTCTTC. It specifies CASSDYRPGGNEQFF.

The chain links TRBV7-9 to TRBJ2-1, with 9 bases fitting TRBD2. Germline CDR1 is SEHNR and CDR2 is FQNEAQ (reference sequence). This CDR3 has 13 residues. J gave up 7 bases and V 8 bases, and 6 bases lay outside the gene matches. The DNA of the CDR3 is TGTGCCAGCCGGCGGGAGGGCCGAAATGAGCAGTTCTTC. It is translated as CASRREGRNEQFF.

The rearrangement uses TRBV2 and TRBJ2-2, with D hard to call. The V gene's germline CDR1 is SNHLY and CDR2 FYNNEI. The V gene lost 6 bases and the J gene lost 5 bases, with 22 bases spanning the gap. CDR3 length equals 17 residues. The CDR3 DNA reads TGTGCCAGCAGAGCGTCCATAGCCGCGGCCTTAACCGGGGAGCTGTTTTTT. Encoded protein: CASRASIAAALTGELFF.

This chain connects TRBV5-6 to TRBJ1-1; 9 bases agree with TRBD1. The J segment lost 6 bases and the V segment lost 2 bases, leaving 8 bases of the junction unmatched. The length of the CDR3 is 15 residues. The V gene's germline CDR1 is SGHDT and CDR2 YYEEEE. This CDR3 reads CASSFLGQGRAEAFF. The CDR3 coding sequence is TGTGCCAGCAGCTTTCTGGGACAGGGTCGTGCTGAAGCTTTCTTT.

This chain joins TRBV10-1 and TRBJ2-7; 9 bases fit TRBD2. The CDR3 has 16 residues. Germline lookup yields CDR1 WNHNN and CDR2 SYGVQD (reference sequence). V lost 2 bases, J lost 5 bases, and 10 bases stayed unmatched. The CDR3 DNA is TGCGCCAGCAGTGAGATAGCGGGAGAATCGCCGGACGAGCAGTACTTC. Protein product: CASSEIAGESPDEQYF.